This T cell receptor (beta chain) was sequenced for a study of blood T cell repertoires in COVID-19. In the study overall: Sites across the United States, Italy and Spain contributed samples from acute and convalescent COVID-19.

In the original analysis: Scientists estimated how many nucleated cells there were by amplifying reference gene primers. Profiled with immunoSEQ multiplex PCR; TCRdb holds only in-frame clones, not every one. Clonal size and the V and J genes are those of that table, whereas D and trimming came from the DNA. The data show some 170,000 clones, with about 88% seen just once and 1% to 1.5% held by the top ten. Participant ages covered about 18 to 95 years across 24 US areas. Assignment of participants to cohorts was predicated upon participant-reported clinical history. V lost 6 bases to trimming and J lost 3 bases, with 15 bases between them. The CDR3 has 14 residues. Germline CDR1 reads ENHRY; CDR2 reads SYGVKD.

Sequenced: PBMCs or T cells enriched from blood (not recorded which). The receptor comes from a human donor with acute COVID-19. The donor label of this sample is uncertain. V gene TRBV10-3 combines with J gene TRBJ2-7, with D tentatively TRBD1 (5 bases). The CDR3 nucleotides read TGTGCCATCAGATCGCAGGGAAGAGACTACGAGCAGTACTTC. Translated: CAIRSQGRDYEQYF.